The sequence of this TCR beta chain was determined in a study of PD-L1 blockade in urothelial cancer. Study as a whole: Between 0 and 3 prior chemotherapy regimens had been given to patients. Researchers looked at the blood 3 weeks (second dose) and 6 weeks after treatment began.

Time point reported: peripheral blood 6 weeks after treatment start. This table comes from immunoSEQ multiplex PCR, and its TCRdb copy is limited to in-frame clones, with some not included. The sample shows around 66,000 clones, roughly 90% of them seen only once. V shed 5 bases, J shed 3 bases, and the junction held 8 bases outside the gene matches. The germline V gene has CDR1 SGHTA and CDR2 FQGTGA. The CDR3 totals 17 residues. The receptor's source is a man aged 55 to 70 with urothelial cancer. Sequenced here: PBMCs, sampled around atezolizumab (anti-PD-L1) treatment. The chain couples TRBV7-3 to TRBJ2-3, with 13 nucleotides matching TRBD2. DNA for the CDR3: TGTGCCAGCAGCCCCCGGACTAGCGGGAGTTTTACAGATACGCAGTATTTT. This sequence encodes CASSPRTSGSFTDTQYF.